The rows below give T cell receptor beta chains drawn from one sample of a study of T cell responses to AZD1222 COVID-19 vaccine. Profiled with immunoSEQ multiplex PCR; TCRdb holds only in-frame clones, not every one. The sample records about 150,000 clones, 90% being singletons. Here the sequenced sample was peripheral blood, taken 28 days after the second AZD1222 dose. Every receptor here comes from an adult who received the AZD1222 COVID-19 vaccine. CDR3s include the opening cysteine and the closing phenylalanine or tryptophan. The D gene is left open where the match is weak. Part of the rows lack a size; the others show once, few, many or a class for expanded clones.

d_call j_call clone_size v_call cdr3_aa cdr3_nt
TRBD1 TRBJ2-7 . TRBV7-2 CASSSGTVYEQYF TGTGCCAGCAGCTCCGGGACAGTCTACGAGCAGTACTTC
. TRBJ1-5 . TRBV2 CASLNDRYNQPQHF TGTGCCAGCCTCAACGACCGCTACAATCAGCCCCAGCATTTT
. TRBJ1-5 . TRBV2 CASTWSNSNQPQHF TGTGCCAGCACGTGGTCCAATAGCAATCAGCCCCAGCATTTT
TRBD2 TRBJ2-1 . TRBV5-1 CASSLAASGSGSYNEQFF TGCGCCAGCAGCTTGGCTGCTAGCGGGAGTGGCTCCTACAATGAGCAGTTCTTC
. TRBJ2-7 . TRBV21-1 CASSKPRSGRAYEQYF TGTGCCAGCAGCAAGCCCCGCAGCGGGAGGGCCTACGAGCAGTACTTC
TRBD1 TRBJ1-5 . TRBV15 CATSRDRGPNQPQHF TGTGCCACCAGCAGGGACAGGGGGCCCAATCAGCCCCAGCATTTT
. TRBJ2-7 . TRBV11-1 CASSSRTASSYEQYF TGTGCCAGCAGCTCCCGGACAGCCTCCTCCTACGAGCAGTACTTC
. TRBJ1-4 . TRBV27 CASSLGRGTRGTNEKLFF TGTGCCAGCAGTTTAGGTCGGGGAACCCGGGGAACTAATGAAAAACTGTTTTTT
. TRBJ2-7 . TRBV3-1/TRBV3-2 CASSQEWRDEQYF TGTGCCAGCAGCCAAGAGTGGAGGGACGAGCAGTACTTC
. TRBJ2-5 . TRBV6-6 CASSYRAGETQYF TGTGCCAGCAGTTACCGGGCAGGGGAGACCCAGTACTTC
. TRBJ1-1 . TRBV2 CASIREGDTEAFF TGTGCCAGCATTAGGGAGGGAGACACTGAAGCTTTCTTT
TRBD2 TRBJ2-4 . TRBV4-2 CASSQESGLAGEVQYF TGTGCCAGCAGCCAAGAGTCTGGACTAGCGGGAGAAGTTCAGTACTTC
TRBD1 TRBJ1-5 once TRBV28 CASTGTGYQPQHF TGTGCCAGCACGGGGACAGGGTATCAGCCCCAGCATTTT
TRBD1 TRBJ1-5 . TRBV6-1 CASSEGQGPEPQHF TGTGCCAGCAGTGAGGGACAGGGTCCGGAGCCCCAGCATTTT
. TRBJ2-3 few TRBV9 CASSGGTHGDTQYF TGTGCCAGCAGCGGAGGGACCCATGGGGATACGCAGTATTTT
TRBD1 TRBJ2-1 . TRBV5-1 CASSPRDSEWDNEQFF TGCGCCAGCAGCCCTCGGGACAGCGAGTGGGACAATGAGCAGTTCTTC
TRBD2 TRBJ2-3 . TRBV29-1 CSVDRTSGSLTGTDTQYF TGCAGCGTGGACCGGACTAGCGGGAGTTTGACGGGCACAGATACGCAGTATTTT
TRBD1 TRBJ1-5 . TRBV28 CASRQGLDQPQHF TGTGCCAGCAGACAGGGGCTTGACCAGCCCCAGCATTTT
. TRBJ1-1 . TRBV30 CAWSLQGNTEAFF TGTGCCTGGAGCTTACAGGGGAACACTGAAGCTTTCTTT
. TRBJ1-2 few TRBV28 CASSLSGPRGYTF TGTGCCAGCAGTTTATCGGGGCCACGGGGCTACACCTTC
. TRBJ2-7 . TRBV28 CASLDGRTYEQYF TGTGCCAGCTTAGATGGCAGGACGTACGAGCAGTACTTC
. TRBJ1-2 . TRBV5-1 CASSLGAPGYTF TGCGCCAGCAGCTTGGGCGCGCCCGGCTACACCTTC
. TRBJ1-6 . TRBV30 CAWSDGSGTNSPLHF TGTGCCTGGAGTGACGGGTCAGGGACTAATTCACCCCTCCACTTT